The source of this T cell receptor beta chain is a study of T cells after yellow fever vaccination. Study results and caveats: Researchers noted that a small share of clonotypes showed up in both CD4 and CD8 compartments. Among primary-vaccination clones, most reappeared after the booster, at about 95% for CD4 and 88% for CD8.

The study made its TCR cDNA through 5'RACE template switching. That step introduced a universal primer site along with UMIs. TCRdb called the 5' RACE reads again in MiXCR, with one record for every CDR3 protein. The sample has about 300,000 distinct CDR3 sequences; around 6.8% are singletons. V lost 5 bases to trimming and J lost 5 bases, with 15 bases between them. This CDR3 is built from 13 residues. Per germline, CDR1 GTSNPN and CDR2 SVGIG (reference sequence). This clonotype was picked up a small number of times. Antigen unknown. The TCR originated in a man between 18 and 29 years old who received the YFV17D yellow fever vaccine. The chain combines TRBV30 with TRBJ1-2; perhaps TRBD1 as D (5 bases). The sequenced sample was PBMCs, obtained roughly 47 days after the first yellow fever vaccination. CDR3 coding DNA: TGTGCCTGGGGCCTGGGACGGGGATATGGCTACACCTTC. Amino acid sequence: CAWGLGRGYGYTF.